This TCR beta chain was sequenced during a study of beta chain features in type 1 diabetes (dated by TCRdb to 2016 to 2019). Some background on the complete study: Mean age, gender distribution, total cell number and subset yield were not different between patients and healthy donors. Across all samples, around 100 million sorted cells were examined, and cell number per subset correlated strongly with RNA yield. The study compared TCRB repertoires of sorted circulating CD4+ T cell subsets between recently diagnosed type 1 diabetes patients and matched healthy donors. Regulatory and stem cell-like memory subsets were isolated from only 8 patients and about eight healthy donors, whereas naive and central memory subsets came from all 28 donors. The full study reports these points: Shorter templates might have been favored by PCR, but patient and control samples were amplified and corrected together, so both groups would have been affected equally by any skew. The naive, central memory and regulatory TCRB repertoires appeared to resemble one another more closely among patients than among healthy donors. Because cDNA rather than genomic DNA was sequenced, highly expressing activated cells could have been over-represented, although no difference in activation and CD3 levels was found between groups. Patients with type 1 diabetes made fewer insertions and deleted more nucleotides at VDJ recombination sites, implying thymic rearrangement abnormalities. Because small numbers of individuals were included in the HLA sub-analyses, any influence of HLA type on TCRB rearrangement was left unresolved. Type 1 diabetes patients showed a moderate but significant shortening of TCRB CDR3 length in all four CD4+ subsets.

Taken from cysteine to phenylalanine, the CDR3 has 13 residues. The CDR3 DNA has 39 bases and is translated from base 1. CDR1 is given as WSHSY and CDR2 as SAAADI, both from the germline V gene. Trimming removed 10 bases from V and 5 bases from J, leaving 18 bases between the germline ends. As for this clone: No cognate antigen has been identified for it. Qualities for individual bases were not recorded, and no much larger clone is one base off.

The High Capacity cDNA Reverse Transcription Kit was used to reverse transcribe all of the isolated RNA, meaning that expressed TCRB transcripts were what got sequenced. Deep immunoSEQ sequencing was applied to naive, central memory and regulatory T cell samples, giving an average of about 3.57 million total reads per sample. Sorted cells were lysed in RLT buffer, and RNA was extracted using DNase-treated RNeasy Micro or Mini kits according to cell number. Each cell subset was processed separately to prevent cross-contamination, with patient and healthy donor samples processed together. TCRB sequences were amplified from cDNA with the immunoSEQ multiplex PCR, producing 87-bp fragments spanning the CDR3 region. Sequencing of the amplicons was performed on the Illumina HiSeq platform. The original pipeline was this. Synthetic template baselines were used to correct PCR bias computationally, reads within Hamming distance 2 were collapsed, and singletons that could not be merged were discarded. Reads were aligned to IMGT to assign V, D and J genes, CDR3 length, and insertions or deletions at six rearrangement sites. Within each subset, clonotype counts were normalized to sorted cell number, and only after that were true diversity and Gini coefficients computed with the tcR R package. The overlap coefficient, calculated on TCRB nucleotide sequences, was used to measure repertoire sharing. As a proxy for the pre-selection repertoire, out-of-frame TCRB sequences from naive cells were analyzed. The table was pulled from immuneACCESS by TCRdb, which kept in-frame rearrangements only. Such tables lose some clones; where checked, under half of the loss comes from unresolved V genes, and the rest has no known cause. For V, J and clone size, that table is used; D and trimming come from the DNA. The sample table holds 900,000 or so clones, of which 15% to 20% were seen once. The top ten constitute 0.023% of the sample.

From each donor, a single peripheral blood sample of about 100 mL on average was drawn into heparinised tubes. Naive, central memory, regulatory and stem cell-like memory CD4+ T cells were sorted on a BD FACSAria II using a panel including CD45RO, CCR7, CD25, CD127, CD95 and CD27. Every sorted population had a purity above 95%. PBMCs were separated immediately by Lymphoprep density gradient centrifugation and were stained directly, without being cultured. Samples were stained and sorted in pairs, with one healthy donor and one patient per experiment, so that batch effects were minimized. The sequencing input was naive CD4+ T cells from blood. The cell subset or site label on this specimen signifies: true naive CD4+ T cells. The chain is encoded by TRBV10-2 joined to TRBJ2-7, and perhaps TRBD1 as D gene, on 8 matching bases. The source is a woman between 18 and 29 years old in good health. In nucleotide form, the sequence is TGCGCCACCACAGGGGGGGGTTTCGACGAGCAGTACTTC. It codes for CATTGGGFDEQYF.